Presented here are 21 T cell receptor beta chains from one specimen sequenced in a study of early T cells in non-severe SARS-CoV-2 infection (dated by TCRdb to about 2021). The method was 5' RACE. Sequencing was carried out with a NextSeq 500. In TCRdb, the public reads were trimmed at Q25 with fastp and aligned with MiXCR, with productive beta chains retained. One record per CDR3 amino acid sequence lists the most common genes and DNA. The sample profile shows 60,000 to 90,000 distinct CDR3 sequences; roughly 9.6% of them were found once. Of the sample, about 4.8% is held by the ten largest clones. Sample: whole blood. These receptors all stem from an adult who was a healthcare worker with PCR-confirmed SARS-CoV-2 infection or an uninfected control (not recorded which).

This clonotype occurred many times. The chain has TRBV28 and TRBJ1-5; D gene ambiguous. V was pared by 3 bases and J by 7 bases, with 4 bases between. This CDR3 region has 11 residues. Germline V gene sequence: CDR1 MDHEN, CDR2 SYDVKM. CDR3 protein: CASSFGQPQHF. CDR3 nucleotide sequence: TGTGCCAGCAGTTTTGGCCAGCCCCAGCATTTT.

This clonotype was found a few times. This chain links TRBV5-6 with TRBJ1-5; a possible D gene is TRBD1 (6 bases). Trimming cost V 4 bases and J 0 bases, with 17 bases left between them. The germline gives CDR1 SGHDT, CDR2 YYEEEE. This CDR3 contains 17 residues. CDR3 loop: CASSPTRQDHSNQPQHF. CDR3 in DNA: TGTGCCAGCAGCCCAACTCGACAGGACCATAGCAATCAGCCCCAGCATTTT.

The CDR3 coding sequence is TGTGCCAGCAGTTCACAGGGACCCTATGGCTACACCTTC. Translated: CASSSQGPYGYTF. The chain combines TRBV28 with TRBJ1-2; a weak D match, TRBD1 (6 bases). The germline V gene encodes CDR1 MDHEN and CDR2 SYDVKM. V shed 4 bases and J shed 4 bases, with 10 bases lying between them. CDR3 size: 13 residues.

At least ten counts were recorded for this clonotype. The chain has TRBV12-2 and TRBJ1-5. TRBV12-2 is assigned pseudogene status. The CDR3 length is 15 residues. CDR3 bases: TGTGCAAGTCGCACACGAGTAAGGGAAAATCACCCCCAGCATTTT. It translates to CASRTRVRENHPQHF.

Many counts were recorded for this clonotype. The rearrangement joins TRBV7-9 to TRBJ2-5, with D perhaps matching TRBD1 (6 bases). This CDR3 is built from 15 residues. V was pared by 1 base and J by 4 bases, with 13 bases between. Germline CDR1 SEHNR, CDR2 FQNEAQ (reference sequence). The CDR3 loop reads CASSLVQGPGETQYF. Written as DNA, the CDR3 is TGTGCCAGCAGCTTAGTTCAGGGGCCTGGAGAGACCCAGTACTTC.

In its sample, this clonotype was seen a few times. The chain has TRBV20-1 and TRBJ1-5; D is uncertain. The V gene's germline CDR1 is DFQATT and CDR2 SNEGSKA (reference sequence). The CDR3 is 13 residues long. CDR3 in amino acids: CSLHSNSNQPQHF. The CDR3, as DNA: TGCAGCCTACACTCCAATAGCAATCAGCCCCAGCATTTT.

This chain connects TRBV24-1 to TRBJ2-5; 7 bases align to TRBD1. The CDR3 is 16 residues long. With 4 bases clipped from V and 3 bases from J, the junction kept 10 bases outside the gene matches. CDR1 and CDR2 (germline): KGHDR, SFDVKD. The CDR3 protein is CATSETGVGTKETQYF. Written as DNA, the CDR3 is TGTGCCACCAGTGAAACAGGGGTAGGAACTAAAGAGACCCAGTACTTC.

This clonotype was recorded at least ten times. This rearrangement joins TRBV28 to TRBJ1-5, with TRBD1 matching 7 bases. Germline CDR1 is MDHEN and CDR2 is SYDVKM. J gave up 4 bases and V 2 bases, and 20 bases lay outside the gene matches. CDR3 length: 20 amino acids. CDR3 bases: TGTGCCAGCAGTTTACCAAGACAGGGCCAGTTTAGGAGGGTAAATCAGCCCCAGCATTTT. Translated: CASSLPRQGQFRRVNQPQHF.

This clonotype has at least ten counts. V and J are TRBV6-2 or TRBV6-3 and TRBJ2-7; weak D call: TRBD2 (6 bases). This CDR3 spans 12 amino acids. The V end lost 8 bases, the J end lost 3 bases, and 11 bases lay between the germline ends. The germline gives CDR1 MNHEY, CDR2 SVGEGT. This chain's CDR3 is CASAHSGYEQYF. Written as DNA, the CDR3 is TGTGCCAGCGCCCATAGCGGCTACGAGCAGTACTTC.

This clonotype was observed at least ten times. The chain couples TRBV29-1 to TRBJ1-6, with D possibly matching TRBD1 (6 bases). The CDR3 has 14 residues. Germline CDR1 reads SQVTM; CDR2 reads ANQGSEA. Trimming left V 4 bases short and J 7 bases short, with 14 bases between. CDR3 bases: TGCAGCGTTGCCGGGGGGGCAGCCAATTCACCCCTCCACTTT. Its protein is CSVAGGAANSPLHF.

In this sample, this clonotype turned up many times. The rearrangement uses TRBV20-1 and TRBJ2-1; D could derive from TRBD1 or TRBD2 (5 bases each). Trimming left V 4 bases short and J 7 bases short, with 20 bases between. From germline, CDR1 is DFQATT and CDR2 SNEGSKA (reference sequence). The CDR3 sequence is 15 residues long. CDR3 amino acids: CSATARGRWGNEQFF. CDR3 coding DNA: TGCAGTGCTACCGCTCGCGGCCGGTGGGGGAATGAGCAGTTCTTC.

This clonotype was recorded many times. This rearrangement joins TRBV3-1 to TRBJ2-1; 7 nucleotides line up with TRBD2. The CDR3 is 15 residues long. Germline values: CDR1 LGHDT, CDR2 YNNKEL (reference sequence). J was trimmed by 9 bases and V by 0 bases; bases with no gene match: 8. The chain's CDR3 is CASSQDVTSLREQFF. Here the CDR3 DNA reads TGTGCCAGCAGCCAAGACGTGACTAGCCTCCGTGAGCAGTTCTTC.

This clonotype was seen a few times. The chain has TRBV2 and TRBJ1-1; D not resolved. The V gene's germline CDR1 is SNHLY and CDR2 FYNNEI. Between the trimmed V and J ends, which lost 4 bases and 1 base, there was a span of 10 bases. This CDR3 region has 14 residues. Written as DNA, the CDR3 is TGTGCCAGCAGTGCAATAGGACGGAACACTGAAGCTTTCTTT. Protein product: CASSAIGRNTEAFF.

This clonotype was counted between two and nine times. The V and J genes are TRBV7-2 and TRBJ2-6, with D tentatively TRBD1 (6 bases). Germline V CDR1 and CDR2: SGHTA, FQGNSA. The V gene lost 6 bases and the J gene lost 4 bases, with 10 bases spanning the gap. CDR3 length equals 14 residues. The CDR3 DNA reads TGTGCCAGCAGGCGGACAGCAGGGGCCAACGTCCTGACTTTC. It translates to CASRRTAGANVLTF.

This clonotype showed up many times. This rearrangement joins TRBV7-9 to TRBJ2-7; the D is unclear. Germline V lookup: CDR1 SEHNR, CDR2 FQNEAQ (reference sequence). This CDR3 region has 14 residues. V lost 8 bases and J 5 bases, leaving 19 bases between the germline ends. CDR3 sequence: CASAKSHRTHEQYF. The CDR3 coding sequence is TGTGCCAGCGCCAAGAGCCACCGGACCCACGAGCAGTACTTC. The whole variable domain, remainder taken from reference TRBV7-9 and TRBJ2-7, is DTGVSQNPRHKITKRGQNVTFRCDPISEHNRLYWYRQTLGQGPEFLTYFQNEAQLEKSRLLSDRFSAERPKGSFSTLEIQRTEQGDSAMYLCASAKSHRTHEQYFGPGTRLTVT.

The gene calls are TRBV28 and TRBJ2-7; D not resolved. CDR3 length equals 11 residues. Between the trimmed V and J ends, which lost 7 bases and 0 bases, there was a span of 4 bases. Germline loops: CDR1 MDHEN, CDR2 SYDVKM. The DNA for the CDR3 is TGTGCCAGCATGAGCTCCTACGAGCAGTACTTC. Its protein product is CASMSSYEQYF.

Here the CDR3 reads CASSEASGGSRNEQFF. DNA for the CDR3: TGTGCCAGCAGTGAAGCGTCAGGGGGATCGAGGAATGAGCAGTTCTTC. The V gene is TRBV6-1, the J gene TRBJ2-1; TRBD1 matches 7 bases. The V gene end was trimmed by 0 bases and the J gene end by 7 bases; junction bases not matched to a gene: 9. Germline V gene data show CDR1 as MNHNS and CDR2 as SASEGT. The CDR3 has 16 residues.

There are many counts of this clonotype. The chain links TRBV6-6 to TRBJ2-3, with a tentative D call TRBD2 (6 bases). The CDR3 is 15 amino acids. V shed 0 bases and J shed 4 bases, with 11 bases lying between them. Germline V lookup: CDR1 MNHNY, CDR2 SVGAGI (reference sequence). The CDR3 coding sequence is TGTGCCAGCAGTTACTCGCGCGGGGTGGCAGATACGCAGTATTTT. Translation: CASSYSRGVADTQYF.

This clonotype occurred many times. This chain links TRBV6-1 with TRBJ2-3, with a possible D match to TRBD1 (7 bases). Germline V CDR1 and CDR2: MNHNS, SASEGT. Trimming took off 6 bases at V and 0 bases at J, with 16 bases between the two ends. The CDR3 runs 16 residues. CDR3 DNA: TGTGCCAGCAGCCGGGGGACAGACCCTAGCACAGATACGCAGTATTTT. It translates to CASSRGTDPSTDTQYF.

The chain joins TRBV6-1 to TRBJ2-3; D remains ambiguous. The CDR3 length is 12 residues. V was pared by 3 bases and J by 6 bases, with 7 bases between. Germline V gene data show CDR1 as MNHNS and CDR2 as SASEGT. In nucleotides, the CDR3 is TGTGCCAGCAGTGACAGGTTTGATACGCAGTATTTT. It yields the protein CASSDRFDTQYF.

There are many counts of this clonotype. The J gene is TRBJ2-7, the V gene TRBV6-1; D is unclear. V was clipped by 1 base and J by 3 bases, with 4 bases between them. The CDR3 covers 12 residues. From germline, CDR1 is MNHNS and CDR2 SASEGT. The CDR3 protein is CASSEVSYEQYF. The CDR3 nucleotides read TGTGCCAGCAGTGAAGTCAGCTACGAGCAGTACTTC.